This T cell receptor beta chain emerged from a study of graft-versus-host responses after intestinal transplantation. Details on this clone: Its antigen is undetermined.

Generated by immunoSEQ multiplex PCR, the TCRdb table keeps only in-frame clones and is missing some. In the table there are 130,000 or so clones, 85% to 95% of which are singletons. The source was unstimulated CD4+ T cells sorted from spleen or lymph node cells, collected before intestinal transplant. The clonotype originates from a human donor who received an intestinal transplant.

The CDR3 DNA reads TGTGCCAGCAGCCCCCGCGATCAGCCCCAGCATTTT. Its protein is CASSPRDQPQHF. The V call is TRBV5-5, the J call TRBJ1-5; D gene ambiguous. The CDR3 extends over 12 amino acids. Trimming left V 4 bases short and J 5 bases short, with 7 bases between. Germline V lookup: CDR1 SGHKS, CDR2 YYEKEE (reference sequence).